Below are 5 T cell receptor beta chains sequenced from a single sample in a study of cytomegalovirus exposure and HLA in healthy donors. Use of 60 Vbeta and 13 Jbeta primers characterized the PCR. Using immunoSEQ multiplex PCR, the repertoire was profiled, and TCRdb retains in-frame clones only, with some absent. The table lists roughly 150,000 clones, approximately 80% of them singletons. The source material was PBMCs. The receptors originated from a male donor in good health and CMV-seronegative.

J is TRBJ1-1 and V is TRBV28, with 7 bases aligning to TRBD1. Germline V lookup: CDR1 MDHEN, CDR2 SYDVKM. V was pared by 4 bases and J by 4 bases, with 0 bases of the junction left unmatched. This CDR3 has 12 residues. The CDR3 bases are TGTGCCAGCAGTTCAGGGGGCACTGAAGCTTTCTTT. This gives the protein CASSSGGTEAFF.

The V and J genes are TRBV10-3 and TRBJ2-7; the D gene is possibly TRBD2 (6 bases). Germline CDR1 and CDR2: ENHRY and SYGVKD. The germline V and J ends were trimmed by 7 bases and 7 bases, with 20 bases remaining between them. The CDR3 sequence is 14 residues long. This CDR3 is CAINVGGGLGEQYF. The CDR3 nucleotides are TGTGCCATCAATGTCGGAGGAGGGCTAGGGGAGCAGTACTTC.

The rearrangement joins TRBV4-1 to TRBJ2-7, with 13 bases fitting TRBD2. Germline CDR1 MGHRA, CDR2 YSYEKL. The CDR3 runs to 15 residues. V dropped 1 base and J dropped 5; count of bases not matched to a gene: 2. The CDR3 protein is CASSQGGLAGDEQYF. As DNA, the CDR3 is TGCGCCAGCAGCCAAGGTGGACTAGCGGGAGACGAGCAGTACTTC.

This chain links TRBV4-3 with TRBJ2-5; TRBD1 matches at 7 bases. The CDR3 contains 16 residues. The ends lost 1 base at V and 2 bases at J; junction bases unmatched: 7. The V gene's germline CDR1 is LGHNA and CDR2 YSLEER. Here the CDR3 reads CASSQGPGQSQETQYF. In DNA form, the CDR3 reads TGCGCCAGCAGCCAAGGTCCGGGACAGTCACAAGAGACCCAGTACTTC.

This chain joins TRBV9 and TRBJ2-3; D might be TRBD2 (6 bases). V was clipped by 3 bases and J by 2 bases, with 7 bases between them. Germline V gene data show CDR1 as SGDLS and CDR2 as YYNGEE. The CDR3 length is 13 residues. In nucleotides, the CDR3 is TGTGCCAGCAGCGGGGGGGACACAGATACGCAGTATTTT. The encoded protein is CASSGGDTDTQYF.